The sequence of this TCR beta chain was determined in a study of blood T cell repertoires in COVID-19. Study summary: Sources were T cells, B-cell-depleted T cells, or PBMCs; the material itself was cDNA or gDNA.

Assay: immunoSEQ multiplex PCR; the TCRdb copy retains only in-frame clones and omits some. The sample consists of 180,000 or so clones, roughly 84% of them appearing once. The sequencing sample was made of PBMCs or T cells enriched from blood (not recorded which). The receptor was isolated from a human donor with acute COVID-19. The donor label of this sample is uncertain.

DNA for the CDR3: TGTGCCAGCAGGGGCGGCACAGATACGCAGTATTTT. Its protein product is CASRGGTDTQYF. The V and J genes are TRBV7-2 and TRBJ2-3; D is undetermined. The CDR3 runs to 12 residues. CDR1 is SGHTA and CDR2 is FQGNSA in the germline V gene. Trimming removed 6 bases at V and 1 base at J, with 5 bases between.